A selection of T cell receptor beta chains follows, all from one sample in a study of blood T cell repertoires in COVID-19. Sequencing used immunoSEQ multiplex PCR; TCRdb keeps in-frame clones, though not all of them. The table lists more than 300,000 clones, roughly 91% of them singletons. Sequencing input: peripheral blood. These receptors all come from a woman in her twenties or thirties with COVID-19, enrolled during active disease. The CDR3 runs from the conserved cysteine through the conserved F or W. D genes are given only for firm matches. The size of a clone is reported for some rows only, either as once, few or many, or as a class for expanded clones.

D gene | J gene | clone size | V gene | CDR3 DNA | CDR3 protein
- | TRBJ2-7 | - | TRBV9 | TGTGCCAGCAGCGTAGGATCGGCAGGGTACGAGCAGTACTTC | CASSVGSAGYEQYF
TRBD1 | TRBJ1-2 | - | TRBV5-1 | TGCGCCAGCAGCCAAGGGACAGGGGGGAACTATGGCTACACCTTC | CASSQGTGGNYGYTF
TRBD1 | TRBJ2-3 | - | TRBV27 | TGTGCCAGCAGTTCCGACAGGGTTAGGGATACGCAGTATTTT | CASSSDRVRDTQYF
TRBD1 | TRBJ1-2 | - | TRBV2 | TGTGCCAGCACCCGGGACAGGGGGCCTGGTGGCTACACCTTC | CASTRDRGPGGYTF
TRBD2 | TRBJ2-5 | - | TRBV6-2/TRBV6-3 | TGTGCCAGCAGCCTAGCGGGGGGCGTCCGGGAGACCCAGTACTTC | CASSLAGGVRETQYF
- | TRBJ2-2 | - | TRBV5-1 | TGCGCCAGCAGCTTCCTAGCAAGCATCGGGGAGCTGTTTTTT | CASSFLASIGELFF
TRBD1 | TRBJ1-1 | - | TRBV5-1 | TGCGCCAGCAGCCTCCGGGACAGGGGACCCACTGAAGCTTTCTTT | CASSLRDRGPTEAFF
- | TRBJ1-5 | - | TRBV2 | TGTGCCAGCAATCCTGCATGGGGAGGTCAGCCCCAGCATTTT | CASNPAWGGQPQHF
- | TRBJ1-2 | - | TRBV7-8 | TGTGCCAGCAGCTCAGTCGTGGGGCAAGGTGGCTACACCTTC | CASSSVVGQGGYTF
- | TRBJ1-4 | - | TRBV6-5 | TGTGCCAGCAGTTACAGGAGCGAAAAACTGTTTTTT | CASSYRSEKLFF
TRBD1 | TRBJ1-2 | - | TRBV28 | TGTGCCAGCAGGCCCAGGGGGCTTTATGGCTACACCTTC | CASRPRGLYGYTF
- | TRBJ2-5 | - | TRBV5-6 | TGTGCCAGCAGCTTAGGCCCCAGGGGGGTCGACTTC | CASSLGPRGVDF
TRBD2 | TRBJ2-5 | - | TRBV5-1 | TGCGCCAGCAGCCCCGGGACTAGCGCACAAGAGACCCAGTACTTC | CASSPGTSAQETQYF
- | TRBJ2-1 | - | TRBV4-1 | TGCGCCAGCAGCCAAGTGGACTTGGTCTCCTACAATGAGCAGTTCTTC | CASSQVDLVSYNEQFF
TRBD2 | TRBJ2-1 | - | TRBV4-3 | TGCGCCAGCAGCCGCAACCTGGGACTAGCGGGAAATGAGCAGTTCTTC | CASSRNLGLAGNEQFF
- | TRBJ1-3 | once | TRBV11-3 | TGTGCCAGCAGCCTATACCGCTCTGGAAACACCATATATTTT | CASSLYRSGNTIYF
- | TRBJ1-1 | - | TRBV5-1 | TGCGCCAGCAGCTTAGGAGGGGACCACACTGAAGCTTTCTTT | CASSLGGDHTEAFF
TRBD1 | TRBJ1-1 | - | TRBV18 | TGTGCCAGCTCACCACTCAGACAGGGCGGACGCGCTGAAGCTTTCTTT | CASSPLRQGGRAEAFF
TRBD2 | TRBJ2-1 | - | TRBV9 | TGTGCCAGCAGCGTAGGGTCTAGCCGGGGGGATGAGCAGTTCTTC | CASSVGSSRGDEQFF
- | TRBJ2-5 | few | TRBV5-4 | TGTGCCAGCAGCTTGAGAGGGGGAGAGACCCAGTACTTC | CASSLRGGETQYF
TRBD1 | TRBJ2-5 | - | TRBV7-2 | TGTGCCAGCAGCCCCGGGACAGCACAAGAGACCCAGTACTTC | CASSPGTAQETQYF
- | TRBJ2-3 | - | TRBV7-9 | TGTGCCAGCAGCTTAGGGGAGCGGGCAGATACGCAGTATTTT | CASSLGERADTQYF
TRBD1 | TRBJ1-2 | - | TRBV6-6 | TGTGCCAGCAGTTCCCTCTACGGGACAGGGTTTGGCTACACCTTC | CASSSLYGTGFGYTF
TRBD1 | TRBJ1-4 | - | TRBV11-2 | TGTGCCAGCAGCTTTTCGACAGGGTTGGTAGGAAAACTGTTTTTT | CASSFSTGLVGKLFF